This is a list of T cell receptor beta chains from one sample in a study of blood T cell repertoires in COVID-19. Here immunoSEQ multiplex PCR was the method, and the copy in TCRdb shows in-frame clones only, minus some. The repertoire holds under 35,000 clones, with around 93% as singletons. The sample consisted of peripheral blood. The receptors originated from a human donor in a cohort sampled during active COVID-19. CDR3s include the opening cysteine and the closing phenylalanine or tryptophan. D genes are given only for firm matches. Rows may omit the clone size; those that give it use once, few, many or a size class.

J: TRBJ1-5; size: .; V: TRBV4-2; D: .; DNA: TGTGCCAGCAGCCAAGCCCCTTATAGCAATCAGCCCCAGCATTTT; CDR3: CASSQAPYSNQPQHF
J: TRBJ2-1; size: .; V: TRBV11-2; D: TRBD2; DNA: TGTGCCAGCAGCTTAGCGGGCCGGGGACTAGCGGGCTACAATGAGCAGTTCTTC; CDR3: CASSLAGRGLAGYNEQFF
J: TRBJ2-2; size: .; V: TRBV6-5; D: .; DNA: TGTGCCAGCAGTCTGAACACCGGGGAGCTGTTTTTT; CDR3: CASSLNTGELFF
J: TRBJ1-1; size: .; V: TRBV27; D: .; DNA: TGTGCCAGCAGTTTAACAAACCATCTCTCCAGGGCTTTCTTT; CDR3: CASSLTNHLSRAFF
J: TRBJ1-1; size: few; V: TRBV3-1/TRBV3-2; D: .; DNA: TGTGCCAGCAGCCAGGGGGGGAACACTGAAGCTTTCTTT; CDR3: CASSQGGNTEAFF
J: TRBJ1-5; size: few; V: TRBV7-6; D: .; DNA: TGTGCCAGCAGCCCAGGAATACAGGCAGGAAGCAATCAGCCCCAGCATTTT; CDR3: CASSPGIQAGSNQPQHF
J: TRBJ2-5; size: .; V: TRBV7-2; D: .; DNA: TGTGCCAGCAGCCGGGACTGGTACCAAGAGACCCAGTACTTC; CDR3: CASSRDWYQETQYF
J: TRBJ1-1; size: few; V: TRBV5-1; D: TRBD1; DNA: TGCGCCAGCAGCTTGGATACCGGGACAGGATCTGAAGCTTTCTTT; CDR3: CASSLDTGTGSEAFF
J: TRBJ2-4; size: .; V: TRBV6-2/TRBV6-3; D: .; DNA: TGTGCCAGCAGTTGGCTTGCCTTGTCCAAAAACATTCAGTACTTC; CDR3: CASSWLALSKNIQYF
J: TRBJ2-2; size: .; V: TRBV6-5; D: .; DNA: TGTGCCAGCAGTTATTCAAGCGGAGACACCGGGGAGCTGTTTTTT; CDR3: CASSYSSGDTGELFF
J: TRBJ1-2; size: .; V: TRBV4-3; D: .; DNA: TGCGCCAGCAGCCAAGATAAATGGTATGACACCTCTAACTATGGCTACACCTTC; CDR3: CASSQDKWYDTSNYGYTF